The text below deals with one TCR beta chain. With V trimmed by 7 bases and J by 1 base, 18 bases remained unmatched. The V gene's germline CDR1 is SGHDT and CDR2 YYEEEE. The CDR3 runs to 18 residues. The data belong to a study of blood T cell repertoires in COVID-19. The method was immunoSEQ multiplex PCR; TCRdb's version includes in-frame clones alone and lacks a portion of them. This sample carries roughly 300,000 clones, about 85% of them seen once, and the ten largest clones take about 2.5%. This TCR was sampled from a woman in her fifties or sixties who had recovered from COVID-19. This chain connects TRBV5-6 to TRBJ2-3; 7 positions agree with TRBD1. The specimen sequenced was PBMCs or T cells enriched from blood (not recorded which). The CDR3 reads CASHQDRFYGRGTDTQYF. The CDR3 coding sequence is TGTGCCAGCCACCAGGACAGGTTTTATGGGCGAGGCACAGATACGCAGTATTTT. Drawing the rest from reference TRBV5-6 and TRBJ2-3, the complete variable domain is DAGVTQSPTHLIKTRGQQVTLRCSPKSGHDTVSWYQQALGQGPQFIFQYYEEEERQRGNFPDRFSGHQFPNYSSELNVNALLLGDSALYLCASHQDRFYGRGTDTQYFGPGTRLTVL.